A single sample gave rise to the 6 T cell receptor beta chains below, sequenced in a study of blood T cell repertoires in COVID-19. Clones were read by immunoSEQ multiplex PCR, and TCRdb kept only the in-frame ones, dropping some. Counted here are hundreds of thousands of clones, around 90% occurring once; the ten biggest clones make up 2% to 2.5%. The source material was PBMCs or T cells enriched from blood (not recorded which). These receptors all come from a woman aged 40 to 50 with acute COVID-19.

This rearrangement joins TRBV11-2 to TRBJ1-1; D possibly corresponds to TRBD1 (6 bases). The CDR3 consists of 14 residues. From germline, CDR1 is SGHAT and CDR2 FQNNGV. Trimming shortened V by 5 bases and J by 1 base, and 11 bases separated the two germline ends. In nucleotides, the CDR3 is TGTGCCAGCAGCGCGATACAGGGGAACACTGAAGCTTTCTTT. Amino acid sequence: CASSAIQGNTEAFF.

The rearrangement links TRBV19 to TRBJ2-5; TRBD1 agrees at 7 bases. Germline V gene sequence: CDR1 LNHDA, CDR2 SQIVND (reference sequence). The V and J ends lost 6 bases and 4 bases, in that order; junction bases with no gene match: 2. This CDR3 is built from 12 residues. The CDR3 nucleotides are TGTGCCAGTAGGGGGACAGTAGAGACCCAGTACTTC. Translation: CASRGTVETQYF.

The chain links TRBV19 to TRBJ1-2; D is possibly TRBD1 (5 bases). Germline-derived CDR1 and CDR2 are LNHDA and SQIVND (reference sequence). The CDR3 totals 14 residues. Trimming took off 5 bases at V and 10 bases at J, with 20 bases between the two ends. CDR3 sequence reads: CASSLQDARSVYTF. The CDR3 DNA sequence: TGTGCCAGTAGTTTACAGGACGCTCGAAGTGTCTACACCTTC.

This clone is a singleton in its sample. The chain employs TRBV5-1 and TRBJ1-6; D is perhaps TRBD1 (6 bases). Deletions cut 3 bases from V and 9 bases from J, with 16 bases between. The CDR3 runs to 15 residues. Germline V gene lookup returns CDR1 SGHRS and CDR2 YFSETQ. The CDR3 reads CASSWAGEMGSPLHF. In DNA, the CDR3 is TGCGCCAGCAGCTGGGCAGGGGAAATGGGTTCACCCCTCCACTTT.

This sequence joins TRBV27 and TRBJ1-5; 9 bases match TRBD1. Germline V CDR1 and CDR2: MNHEY, SMNVEV (reference sequence). J gave up 4 bases and V 5 bases, and 9 bases lay outside the gene matches. There are 16 residues in the CDR3. CDR3 residues: CASSTRTGVANQPQHF. The CDR3, as DNA: TGTGCCAGCAGTACCCGGACAGGGGTGGCAAATCAGCCCCAGCATTTT.

This chain connects TRBV2 to TRBJ2-2; the match to TRBD2 covers 8 bases. Germline CDR1 is SNHLY and CDR2 is FYNNEI. The CDR3 runs to 15 residues. Germline trimming cut 2 bases from V and 6 bases from J; bases unmatched to any gene: 5. CDR3 bases: TGTGCCAGCAGTGAAATCCCGGGACTAGCCGGGGAGCTGTTTTTT. Translation: CASSEIPGLAGELFF.